Reported below is one T cell receptor (beta chain). What it binds is unknown. Vbeta (60) and Jbeta (13) primers were used in the PCR. Libraries were prepared by immunoSEQ multiplex PCR; TCRdb keeps only in-frame clonotypes and omits some of them. The profile shows some 120,000 clones, over 60% of them singletons. Germline V gene data show CDR1 as MNHEY and CDR2 as SMNVEV (reference sequence). The V gene end was trimmed by 6 bases and the J gene end by 2 bases; junction bases not matched to a gene: 6. This CDR3 contains 15 residues. These data come from a study of cytomegalovirus exposure and HLA in healthy donors. Study-wide results and caveats: Common viral pathogens seemed to be connected with several of the most significant clusters, according to a later analysis.

Sequencing was carried out using PBMCs. The gene calls are TRBV27 and TRBJ2-1, with 8 bases identical to TRBD2. The source is a human donor in good health. CDR3 nucleotide sequence: TGTGCCAGCAGACCCGGGGGGGCAGCCTACAATGAGCAGTTCTTC. Amino acids: CASRPGGAAYNEQFF.